Each of the 25 T cell receptor beta chains below was sequenced from the same sample in a study of blood T cell repertoires in COVID-19. Here immunoSEQ multiplex PCR was the method, and the copy in TCRdb shows in-frame clones only, minus some. In the table there are approximately 490,000 clones, about nine tenths of which are singletons. The sequenced sample was PBMCs or T cells enriched from blood (not recorded which). These receptors originate from a woman aged 18-30 years who had recovered from COVID-19.

This chain connects TRBV12-5 to TRBJ1-5, with D tentatively TRBD1 (5 bases). CDR1 LGHNT and CDR2 FRNRAP come from the germline V gene. V lost 6 bases, J lost 4 bases, and 16 bases lay in between. The CDR3 is 15 residues long. DNA for the CDR3: TGTGCTAGTGGACCTGACAGTCCTCCTAATCAGCCCCAGCATTTT. This translates into CASGPDSPPNQPQHF.

The chain employs TRBV30 and TRBJ1-2, with 7 bases identical to TRBD1. Germline lookup yields CDR1 GTSNPN and CDR2 SVGIG (reference sequence). With 3 bases clipped from V and 8 bases from J, the junction kept 9 bases outside the gene matches. The CDR3 loop spans 13 amino acids. In nucleotides, the CDR3 is TGTGCCTGGAGACAAGACAGGGTAGGAGGCTACACCTTC. Its protein product is CAWRQDRVGGYTF.

This clone was seen just once. In DNA, the CDR3 is TGTGCCAGCAGGCTGGGACAGGACTTTTACGAGCAGTACTTC. It codes for CASRLGQDFYEQYF. The chain couples TRBV2 to TRBJ2-7; 8 bases map to TRBD1. This CDR3 is 14 amino acids long. Germline V gene lookup returns CDR1 SNHLY and CDR2 FYNNEI. Trimming removed 6 bases from V and 4 bases from J; junction bases left unmatched: 8.

The chain couples TRBV5-1 to TRBJ1-6; weak D call: TRBD1 (6 bases). This CDR3 region has 16 residues. Per germline, CDR1 SGHRS and CDR2 YFSETQ. The V end was cut by 7 bases, the J end by 5 bases, with 19 bases between. CDR3 DNA: TGCGCCAGCCCAAACAGGGTAAGATGGGATAATTCACCCCTCCACTTT. This encodes CASPNRVRWDNSPLHF.

This clone has just one count. This chain joins TRBV28 and TRBJ1-1, with D possibly matching TRBD1 (5 bases). Germline lookup yields CDR1 MDHEN and CDR2 SYDVKM. V dropped 2 bases and J dropped 4 bases, with 14 bases sitting between them. This CDR3 is built from 15 residues. This CDR3 reads CASSLVWGVGTEAFF. CDR3 DNA: TGTGCCAGCAGTTTAGTTTGGGGGGTAGGCACTGAAGCTTTCTTT. The whole variable domain, remainder taken from reference TRBV28 and TRBJ1-1, is DVKVTQSSRYLVKRTGEKVFLECVQDMDHENMFWYRQDPGLGLRLIYFSYDVKMKEKGDIPEGYSVSREKKERFSLILESASTNQTSMYLCASSLVWGVGTEAFFGQGTRLTVV.

The rearrangement uses TRBV5-6 and TRBJ2-7; TRBD1 is a possible D gene (6 bases). The CDR3 totals 15 residues. Per the germline V gene, CDR1 is SGHDT and CDR2 is YYEEEE. Trimming left V 3 bases short and J 3 bases short, with 16 bases between. The CDR3 loop is CASSSIAGALYEQYF. CDR3 nucleotide sequence: TGTGCCAGCAGCTCTATCGCAGGGGCCCTCTACGAGCAGTACTTC.

This clone was counted a single time. The gene calls are TRBV15 and TRBJ1-1; 10 bases line up with TRBD1. Germline-derived CDR1 and CDR2 are LNHNV and YYDKDF (reference sequence). After removal of 0 bases from V and 4 bases from J, the junction contained 14 bases not matched to a gene. There are 19 residues in the CDR3. CDR3 residues: CATSRDLRGQGLGVTEAFF. The CDR3 nucleotides read TGTGCCACCAGCAGAGATTTAAGGGGACAGGGGCTGGGGGTCACTGAAGCTTTCTTT.

In regard to this clone: Other DNA sequences in the same sample also yield this CDR3. This chain links TRBV10-3 with TRBJ1-2; a weak D match, TRBD1 (5 bases). Germline assignment: CDR1 ENHRY and CDR2 SYGVKD. The CDR3 contains 12 residues. V gave up 2 bases and J gave up 5 bases, with 6 bases separating them. The CDR3 coding sequence is TGTGCCATCAGTGAGGGGGGGTATGGCTACACCTTC. Translated: CAISEGGYGYTF.

The rearrangement links TRBV5-1 to TRBJ2-3; 8 bases align to TRBD2. J lost 6 bases, V lost 7 bases, and 13 bases had no gene match. Germline V lookup: CDR1 SGHRS, CDR2 YFSETQ. CDR3 length: 15 amino acids. The CDR3 DNA is TGCGCCAGCTGTGGCGGGCGGGGGGCGTTGGATACGCAGTATTTT. Protein product: CASCGGRGALDTQYF.

J is TRBJ2-1 and V is TRBV3-1 (or the pseudogene TRBV3-2); 10 bases fit TRBD2. The CDR3 has 15 amino acids. Germline trimming cut 4 bases from V and 5 bases from J; bases unmatched to any gene: 5. CDR1 is LGHDT, CDR2 YNNKEL, per germline (reference sequence). The CDR3 sequence is CASSRSLAGNNEQFF. The CDR3 DNA is TGTGCCAGCAGCCGTTCACTAGCGGGGAACAATGAGCAGTTCTTC.

The V gene is TRBV5-6, the J gene TRBJ1-4; 7 bases align to TRBD1. The V and J ends lost 0 bases and 8 bases, in that order; junction bases with no gene match: 4. This CDR3 has 14 residues. Germline CDR1 reads SGHDT; CDR2 reads YYEEEE. CDR3 sequence (DNA): TGTGCCAGCAGCTTGGGACAGGGTCGAGAAAAACTGTTTTTT. Translating it yields CASSLGQGREKLFF.

The gene calls are TRBV28 and TRBJ1-1, with 7 bases aligning to TRBD1. The CDR3 is made up of 15 amino acids. Germline V gene data show CDR1 as MDHEN and CDR2 as SYDVKM. The J segment lost 3 bases and the V segment lost 4 bases, leaving 8 bases of the junction unmatched. The CDR3 DNA is TGTGCCAGCAGTTCACCAGACAGGGTTCACACTGAAGCTTTCTTT. It codes for CASSSPDRVHTEAFF.

The chain is built from TRBV7-9 and TRBJ1-2; D remains unclear. The CDR3 consists of 16 residues. V was clipped by 3 bases and J by 2 bases, with 16 bases between them. Germline-derived CDR1 and CDR2 are SEHNR and FQNEAQ (reference sequence). The CDR3 region is CASSFPRKQPNYGYTF. CDR3 sequence (DNA): TGTGCCAGCAGCTTCCCGAGGAAGCAGCCGAACTATGGCTACACCTTC. Drawing the rest from reference TRBV7-9 and TRBJ1-2, the complete variable domain is DTGVSQNPRHKITKRGQNVTFRCDPISEHNRLYWYRQTLGQGPEFLTYFQNEAQLEKSRLLSDRFSAERPKGSFSTLEIQRTEQGDSAMYLCASSFPRKQPNYGYTFGSGTRLTVV.

The chain combines TRBV5-1 with TRBJ1-3; D not resolved. Trimming left V 0 bases short and J 0 bases short, with 10 bases between. This CDR3 has 16 residues. Germline values: CDR1 SGHRS, CDR2 YFSETQ. The chain's CDR3 is CASSLGVANSGNTIYF. Written as DNA, the CDR3 is TGCGCCAGCAGCTTGGGGGTAGCGAACTCTGGAAACACCATATATTTT.

The CDR3 DNA is TGTGCCAGCAGCCCCTGGGTTTGGACAGGGATTTTAAACACTGAAGCTTTCTTT. As protein: CASSPWVWTGILNTEAFF. The genes are TRBV5-6 and TRBJ1-1, with 8 bases fitting TRBD1. The CDR3 loop spans 18 amino acids. The ends lost 4 bases at V and 2 bases at J; junction bases unmatched: 16. Germline lookup yields CDR1 SGHDT and CDR2 YYEEEE.

The chain uses TRBV19 and TRBJ2-1; TRBD1 matches at 8 bases. The V gene end was trimmed by 3 bases and the J gene end by 5 bases; junction bases not matched to a gene: 6. CDR3 length equals 15 residues. From germline, CDR1 is LNHDA and CDR2 SQIVND (reference sequence). The CDR3, as DNA: TGTGCCAGTAGTATTGGCACGACAGGGGACAATGAGCAGTTCTTC. Protein product: CASSIGTTGDNEQFF.

The gene calls are TRBV11-3 and TRBJ2-7, with D hard to call. This CDR3 is built from 14 residues. Germline CDR1 and CDR2: SGHNT and YENEEA. V shed 1 base and J shed 1 base, with 8 bases lying between them. The CDR3 region has the DNA TGTGCCAGCAGCTTAGTGGCGGATTCCTACGAGCAGTACTTC. Translation: CASSLVADSYEQYF.

The chain recombines TRBV10-2 with TRBJ1-2; D unresolved. V was trimmed by 0 bases and J by 6 bases, leaving 11 bases between them. Germline CDR1 is WSHSY and CDR2 is SAAADI. The CDR3 consists of 14 residues. This CDR3 reads CASSESLIRDGYTF. The CDR3 DNA reads TGCGCCAGCAGTGAGTCATTAATTCGGGATGGCTACACCTTC.

Notes on this clone: A read error may produce the germline difference seen at one junction end. V gene TRBV5-3 combines with J gene TRBJ1-2; D not certain. TRBV5-3 is identified as an open reading frame with a role that is uncertain. This CDR3 spans 10 amino acids. The chain's CDR3 is CARSGAPPSF. Here the CDR3 DNA reads TGTGCCAGAAGCGGAGCCCCCCCTTCTTTC.

The count of this clone is one. DNA of the CDR3: TGTGCCTGGAGTACAGGACAGGGGGACACAGATACGCAGTATTTT. This codes for CAWSTGQGDTDTQYF. V is TRBV30 and J is TRBJ2-3; 10 bases agree with TRBD1. The germline CDR1 and CDR2 sequences are GTSNPN and SVGIG (reference sequence). This CDR3 region has 15 residues. Germline trimming cut 2 bases from V and 2 bases from J; bases unmatched to any gene: 4.

V usage is TRBV11-2 and J usage is TRBJ1-1; the D is unclear. The germline gives CDR1 SGHAT, CDR2 FQNNGV. The CDR3 contains 13 residues. Trimming pared 0 bases from V and 6 bases from J, leaving 8 bases between. In DNA form, the CDR3 reads TGTGCCAGCAGCTTAGATGAGGGTTCTGAAGCTTTCTTT. Its protein is CASSLDEGSEAFF.

The chain employs TRBV6-5 and TRBJ2-2; TRBD1 agrees at 7 bases. The length of the CDR3 is 15 residues. Trimming took 6 bases from V and 4 from J; bases not matched to a gene: 8. Germline V lookup: CDR1 MNHEY, CDR2 SVGAGI. DNA of the CDR3: TGTGCCAGCAGCATCAGGGGGATCGGCACCGGGGAGCTGTTTTTT. The encoded protein is CASSIRGIGTGELFF.

The count of this clone is one. J is TRBJ1-3 and V is TRBV3-1 (or the pseudogene TRBV3-2), with 10 bases aligning to TRBD1. V gave up 1 base and J gave up 2 bases; unmatched junction bases: 2. This CDR3 contains 16 residues. The V gene's germline CDR1 is LGHDT and CDR2 YNNKEL (reference sequence). CDR3 protein: CASSQVGQGAGNTIYF. The CDR3 DNA sequence: TGTGCCAGCAGCCAAGTAGGACAGGGGGCTGGAAACACCATATATTTT.

The chain links TRBV30 to TRBJ1-4; D gene unclear. The germline V and J ends were trimmed by 4 bases and 8 bases, with 8 bases remaining between them. The CDR3 has 11 residues. CDR1 is GTSNPN, CDR2 SVGIG, per germline (reference sequence). The CDR3 is CAWKSVEKLFF. CDR3 nucleotides: TGTGCCTGGAAATCGGTCGAAAAACTGTTTTTT.

Points on this clone: The same CDR3 can be traced to other DNA sequences in this sample. This sequence joins TRBV4-2 and TRBJ1-2, with D uncertain. V was clipped by 0 bases and J by 5 bases, with 7 bases between them. The CDR3 consists of 13 residues. CDR1 and CDR2 from the germline V gene are LGHNA and YNFKEQ. CDR3 protein: CASSQDLAYGYTF. In nucleotides, the CDR3 is TGTGCCAGCAGCCAAGATCTGGCATATGGCTACACCTTC.